This entry lists 18 T cell receptor beta chains sequenced from one sample in a study of identical twins. Each CDR3 protein gets one entry after TCRdb re-called the 5' RACE reads with MiXCR. In the table there are about 530,000 distinct CDR3 sequences, around 15% of which are singletons. These data were likewise used in another study, on yellow fever vaccine responses in identical twins.

The sequenced sample was CD4+ T cells sorted from blood. The receptor set was obtained from a woman aged 18-29 years in good health.

The chain carries TRBV4-1 and TRBJ2-7; 8 nucleotides match TRBD2. The trim removed 3 bases at V and 2 bases at J, leaving 15 bases unmatched. The CDR3 spans 18 residues. Germline V CDR1 and CDR2: MGHRA, YSYEKL. CDR3 nucleotide sequence: TGCGCCAGCAGCCACGTCGATTTGGGACTAGTCCGTACCTACGAGCAGTACTTC. Protein: CASSHVDLGLVRTYEQYF.

This clonotype was seen more than once but under ten times. The rearrangement links TRBV5-1 to TRBJ2-3; 13 positions match TRBD2. This CDR3 has 16 residues. V gave up 4 bases and J gave up 5 bases; unmatched junction bases: 7. CDR1 SGHRS and CDR2 YFSETQ come from the germline V gene. The CDR3 here is CASSIRTSGSGDTQYF. For the CDR3, the DNA is TGCGCCAGCAGCATACGGACTAGCGGGAGCGGAGATACGCAGTATTTT.

This chain uses TRBV14 with TRBJ2-2; tentatively, D is TRBD1 or TRBD2 (5 bases each). The CDR3 extends over 16 amino acids. Trimming took off 4 bases at V and 0 bases at J, with 12 bases between the two ends. Germline V lookup: CDR1 SGHDN, CDR2 FVKESK. As DNA, the CDR3 is TGTGCCAGCAGCCGGCGATGGGGGACGAACACCGGGGAGCTGTTTTTT. This translates into CASSRRWGTNTGELFF.

This clonotype turned up a few times. The chain employs TRBV20-1 and TRBJ2-5, with 10 bases fitting TRBD2. The CDR3 totals 16 residues. The trim removed 1 base at V and 5 bases at J, leaving 10 bases unmatched. Germline values: CDR1 DFQATT, CDR2 SNEGSKA (reference sequence). CDR3 protein: CSARAEIAGGIETQYF. CDR3 DNA sequence: TGCAGTGCTAGAGCAGAGATAGCGGGAGGAATTGAGACCCAGTACTTC.

This clonotype occurred a few times. The CDR3, as DNA: TGTGCCAGCAGCTTAGATGGGATTTCAACTAATGAAAAACTGTTTTTT. Translating gives CASSLDGISTNEKLFF. V usage is TRBV11-2 and J usage is TRBJ1-4; no reliable D call. This CDR3 is 16 amino acids long. The ends were cut back, 0 bases at V and 0 bases at J, with 8 bases in the middle. Germline loops: CDR1 SGHAT, CDR2 FQNNGV.

This clonotype was counted only a few times. The J gene is TRBJ2-7, the V gene TRBV29-1; 10 bases match TRBD1. Per the germline V gene, CDR1 is SQVTM and CDR2 is ANQGSEA. Trimming cost V 6 bases and J 4 bases; bases outside gene matches: 6. This CDR3 is 13 amino acids long. CDR3 sequence reads: CSVAWDRGYEQYF. The CDR3, as DNA: TGCAGCGTGGCCTGGGACAGGGGATACGAGCAGTACTTC.

The sample holds a few counts of this clonotype. The genes are TRBV5-1 and TRBJ2-5; 11 bases are a match to TRBD2. Germline CDR1 and CDR2: SGHRS and YFSETQ. The CDR3 sequence is 16 residues long. V shed 3 bases, J shed 5 bases, and the junction held 9 bases outside the gene matches. CDR3 residues: CASSSLVAGGLETQYF. The DNA for the CDR3 is TGCGCCAGCAGCTCCCTAGTAGCGGGGGGGCTTGAGACCCAGTACTTC.

The chain carries TRBV20-1 and TRBJ2-7; possibly TRBD1 or TRBD2 for D (7 bases each). The germline CDR1 and CDR2 sequences are DFQATT and SNEGSKA (reference sequence). The CDR3 contains 13 residues. The CDR3 bases are TGCAGCACTTTGACAGGGAGGGGGTTGGAGCAGTACTTC. It translates to CSTLTGRGLEQYF.

This clonotype was found a few times. This rearrangement joins TRBV20-1 to TRBJ2-5; D gene uncertain. Trimming took 5 bases from V and 5 from J, leaving 12 bases between them. Germline V gene sequence: CDR1 DFQATT, CDR2 SNEGSKA (reference sequence). This CDR3 is built from 12 residues. This CDR3 reads CSARWGQETQYF. For the CDR3, the DNA is TGCAGTGCTCGTTGGGGTCAGGAGACCCAGTACTTC.

V is TRBV7-9 and J is TRBJ2-5, with 8 nucleotides matching TRBD1. Trimming at V came to 5 bases and at J to 2 bases, leaving 7 bases not matched to a gene. CDR3 size: 15 residues. CDR1 is SEHNR and CDR2 is FQNEAQ in the germline V gene (reference sequence). This CDR3 reads CASSIPTGEQETQYF. CDR3 DNA: TGTGCCAGCAGCATCCCGACAGGGGAACAAGAGACCCAGTACTTC.

This clonotype was observed a handful of times. V usage is TRBV6-4 and J usage is TRBJ2-3, with a tentative D call TRBD2 (7 bases). This CDR3 is 14 amino acids long. The germline V gene has CDR1 MRHNA and CDR2 SNTAGT. V dropped 8 bases and J dropped 2 bases, with 14 bases sitting between them. This CDR3 is CASGPGGHTDTQYF. DNA of the CDR3: TGTGCCAGCGGGCCGGGGGGCCACACAGATACGCAGTATTTT.

There are a few counts of this clonotype. The chain is built from TRBV6-1 and TRBJ2-7, with no clear D. This CDR3 is 12 amino acids long. Germline assignment: CDR1 MNHNS and CDR2 SASEGT. V lost 1 base, J lost 7 bases, and 8 bases lay in between. CDR3 DNA sequence: TGTGCCAGCAGTGAAGGTCGTGAGGAGCAGTACGTC. This gives the protein CASSEGREEQYV.

This clonotype was picked up a small number of times. The chain has TRBV20-1 and TRBJ2-3, with TRBD2 matching 13 bases. With 3 bases clipped from V and 1 base from J, the junction kept 7 bases outside the gene matches. This CDR3 is built from 17 residues. CDR1 and CDR2 (germline): DFQATT, SNEGSKA (reference sequence). This CDR3 is CSASRGTSGTRTDTQYF. In DNA form, the CDR3 reads TGCAGTGCTAGCCGGGGGACTAGCGGGACTCGCACAGATACGCAGTATTTT.

This clonotype was observed a few times. The chain combines TRBV6-5 with TRBJ2-7; 7 bases line up with TRBD2. V shed 2 bases, J shed 1 base, and the junction held 8 bases outside the gene matches. Germline CDR1 MNHEY, CDR2 SVGAGI. This CDR3 has 16 amino acids. Written as DNA, the CDR3 is TGTGCCAGCAGTTACACCCGAGCGGGAAAGTCCTACGAGCAGTACTTC. It yields the protein CASSYTRAGKSYEQYF.

The V gene is TRBV7-8, the J gene TRBJ2-3; possible D gene TRBD2, 7 bases. Trimming left V 1 base short and J 3 bases short, with 14 bases between. This CDR3 is built from 16 residues. Germline V gene lookup returns CDR1 SGHVS and CDR2 FQNEAQ. The CDR3 DNA is TGTGCCAGCAGCTTAGAGGGGGGGGGCAGGACAGATACGCAGTATTTT. Encoded protein: CASSLEGGGRTDTQYF.

This clonotype has more than one count but fewer than ten. The chain is built from TRBV7-6 and TRBJ2-2; D is unclear. The CDR3 covers 14 residues. Trimming pared 2 bases from V and 0 bases from J, leaving 4 bases between. Germline CDR1 and CDR2: SGHVS and FNYEAQ. For the CDR3, the DNA is TGTGCCAGCAGCTTAAACACGAACACCGGGGAGCTGTTTTTT. Translating it yields CASSLNTNTGELFF.

V gene TRBV7-2 combines with J gene TRBJ2-5; D is perhaps TRBD1 or TRBD2 (5 bases each). Trimming left V 4 bases short and J 5 bases short, with 14 bases between. Germline CDR1 reads SGHTA; CDR2 reads FQGNSA. The CDR3 totals 14 residues. The CDR3 region has the DNA TGTGCCAGCAGCTCTCCGGGACCACGCGAGACCCAGTACTTC. Encoded protein: CASSSPGPRETQYF.

This clonotype was detected a few times. J is TRBJ1-6 and V is TRBV10-3; D possibly corresponds to TRBD1 (6 bases). Germline CDR1 reads ENHRY; CDR2 reads SYGVKD. V was shortened by 4 bases and J by 6 bases, with 10 bases between the two germline ends. The CDR3 is made up of 14 amino acids. CDR3 sequence: CAISVTGSNSPLHF. CDR3 in DNA: TGTGCCATCAGTGTTACAGGGAGTAATTCACCCCTCCACTTT.